The 26 T cell receptor beta chains reported below all come from one sample, sequenced in a study of T cell repertoires in cytomegalovirus infection (dated by TCRdb to between 2018 and 2021). Sequenced on an Illumina HiSeq 1500. The public reads were reprocessed in TCRdb via fastp at Q25 and MiXCR, keeping in-frame beta chains. Entries that share a CDR3 protein sequence are merged under the most common genes and DNA. The sample table lists roughly 600,000 distinct CDR3 sequences, roughly a quarter of them with a count of one. The ten largest clones add up to 7% to 9% of the sample. Source material: CD8+ T cells from PBMCs. The origin of the receptors is a human donor in good health (CMV status not recorded). Some clones in this sample may be carry-over from other donors' samples.

This clonotype was seen a few times. V usage is TRBV4-1 and J usage is TRBJ2-1; TRBD1 or TRBD2 may be the D gene (5 bases each). In germline, CDR1 is MGHRA, CDR2 YSYEKL. There are 13 residues in the CDR3. V lost 0 bases and J 13 bases, leaving 13 bases between the germline ends. The CDR3 protein is CASSQESSGAQFF. Written as DNA, the CDR3 is TGCGCCAGCAGCCAAGAGTCGTCCGGGGCCCAGTTCTTC.

Details on this clonotype: Possible read error: a much larger clone is one base away. V gene TRBV7-3 combines with J gene TRBJ1-1; D uncertain. This CDR3 spans 14 amino acids. Germline-derived CDR1 and CDR2 are SGHTA and FQGTGA. The CDR3 protein is CVSSLYGEDTEAFF. CDR3 coding DNA: TGTGTCAGCAGCCTGTATGGGGAGGACACTGAAGCTTTCTTT.

This clonotype was seen a handful of times. The chain has TRBV25-1 and TRBJ1-4, with a weak D call TRBD1 (5 bases). Trimming removed 0 bases from V and 6 bases from J, with 23 bases in between. The germline V gene has CDR1 MGHDK and CDR2 SYGVNS. The CDR3 consists of 19 residues. The CDR3 loop is CASSEYIYSGGAIDEKLFF. The CDR3 DNA reads TGTGCCAGCAGTGAATATATATATTCCGGCGGGGCCATCGATGAAAAACTGTTTTTT.

This clonotype was counted many times. This chain joins TRBV7-3 and TRBJ2-1, with TRBD2 matching 9 bases. Trimming at V came to 5 bases and at J to 3 bases, leaving 5 bases not matched to a gene. This CDR3 has 15 residues. Germline loops: CDR1 SGHTA, CDR2 FQGTGA. For the CDR3, the DNA is TGTGCCAGCAGCACACTAGCGGGCGTCTACAATGAGCAGTTCTTC. This translates into CASSTLAGVYNEQFF.

The rearrangement links TRBV3-1 to TRBJ2-5; D is possibly TRBD1 or TRBD2 (5 bases each). V lost 0 bases and J 7 bases, leaving 15 bases between the germline ends. CDR1 and CDR2 (germline): LGHDT, YNNKEL (reference sequence). The CDR3 is 15 residues long. As DNA, the CDR3 is TGTGCCAGCAGCCAAGAGAAGTACTGGGGGAGGACCCAGTACTTC. Translating gives CASSQEKYWGRTQYF.

The chain employs TRBV20-1 and TRBJ1-1; 7 positions match TRBD1. The ends lost 3 bases at V and 2 bases at J; junction bases unmatched: 6. Germline V gene data show CDR1 as DFQATT and CDR2 as SNEGSKA (reference sequence). The CDR3 is 14 residues long. The CDR3 reads CSARTTGPNTEAFF. CDR3 in DNA: TGCAGTGCTAGGACGACAGGGCCAAACACTGAAGCTTTCTTT.

This clonotype was counted only a few times. The CDR3 coding sequence is TGTGCCAGCAGCCAAGACGGGACACAGGAAGAGCTGTTTTTT. It yields the protein CASSQDGTQEELFF. The chain couples TRBV3-1 to TRBJ2-2, with D perhaps TRBD1 (6 bases). The CDR3 has 14 residues. CDR1 and CDR2 (germline): LGHDT, YNNKEL (reference sequence). The V gene lost 0 bases and the J gene lost 11 bases, with 13 bases spanning the gap.

This clonotype was counted ten times or more. The chain is built from TRBV7-2 and TRBJ1-1; possible D gene TRBD1, 6 bases. Germline V gene sequence: CDR1 SGHTA, CDR2 FQGNSA. V shed 4 bases and J shed 11 bases, with 14 bases lying between them. The CDR3 has 12 residues. The CDR3 bases are TGTGCCAGCAGCTGGCCAGGGGTTTCGGCTTTCTTT. This translates into CASSWPGVSAFF.

The gene calls are TRBV4-3 and TRBJ2-7; no clear D gene. Trimming stripped 4 bases from V and 2 bases from J, with 12 bases between. This CDR3 spans 14 amino acids. The germline gives CDR1 LGHNA, CDR2 YSLEER. CDR3 in DNA: TGCGCCAGCAGCCGAGGTCGTGGGGCCTACGAGCAGTACGTC. Amino acids: CASSRGRGAYEQYV.

This clonotype came up a few times. This chain joins TRBV7-9 and TRBJ1-2; D ambiguous. The CDR3 spans 14 residues. V lost 1 base, J lost 4 bases, and 10 bases lay in between. The germline CDR1 and CDR2 sequences are SEHNR and FQNEAQ (reference sequence). The CDR3 spells CASSLGSQTYGYTF. The CDR3 DNA reads as TGTGCCAGCAGCTTAGGGAGTCAGACCTATGGCTACACCTTC.

This clonotype was observed a handful of times. The V gene is TRBV2, the J gene TRBJ1-1; D is unresolved. Germline V gives CDR1 SNHLY, CDR2 FYNNEI. V shed 8 bases and J shed 6 bases, with 16 bases lying between them. The CDR3 is made up of 13 amino acids. CDR3 coding DNA: TGTGCCAGCCCTACGGCTTTTGCGGCTGAAGCTTTCTTT. Translated, it gives CASPTAFAAEAFF.

Only a few counts were recorded for this clonotype. The chain recombines TRBV28 with TRBJ1-1, with TRBD1 identical over 9 bases. The trim removed 6 bases at V and 3 bases at J, leaving 8 bases unmatched. CDR3 length: 15 amino acids. The germline V gene encodes CDR1 MDHEN and CDR2 SYDVKM. For the CDR3, the DNA is TGTGCCAGCAGAGTAATACAGGGGGCTTACACTGAAGCTTTCTTT. It translates to CASRVIQGAYTEAFF.

The table lists this clonotype with many counts. V and J are TRBV7-9 and TRBJ1-4, with TRBD1 matching 12 bases. The CDR3 consists of 17 residues. Germline trimming cut 5 bases from V and 2 bases from J; bases unmatched to any gene: 6. The germline CDR1 and CDR2 sequences are SEHNR and FQNEAQ (reference sequence). CDR3 DNA: TGTGCCAGCAGCGCGGGACAGGGGGCCTCGACTAATGAAAAACTGTTTTTT. Translation gives CASSAGQGASTNEKLFF.

This clonotype showed up many times. CDR3 residues: CASSVGSDTQYF. The DNA for the CDR3 is TGTGCCAGCAGCGTCGGGTCGGATACGCAGTATTTT. J is TRBJ2-3 and V is TRBV9; unclear D gene. Trimming stripped 2 bases from V and 6 bases from J, with 7 bases between. The length of the CDR3 is 12 residues. Germline assignment: CDR1 SGDLS and CDR2 YYNGEE.

This clonotype showed up just once. CDR3 nucleotides: TGTGCCAGCAGCCAAGAGTCCAGGACAGTTTCCTACGAGCAGTACTTC. The encoded protein is CASSQESRTVSYEQYF. The genes are TRBV4-2 and TRBJ2-7, with D maybe TRBD1 (6 bases). V was pared by 0 bases and J by 1 base, with 13 bases between. Germline lookup yields CDR1 LGHNA and CDR2 YNFKEQ. The CDR3 consists of 16 residues.

This clonotype was observed at least ten times. This sequence joins TRBV7-2 and TRBJ2-7; D perhaps matches TRBD2 (6 bases). Germline V CDR1 and CDR2: SGHTA, FQGNSA. The V end was cut by 5 bases, the J end by 4 bases, with 15 bases between. The CDR3 runs 14 residues. This CDR3 is CASSLGVGTYEQYV. CDR3 coding DNA: TGTGCCAGCAGCCTAGGGGTAGGGACTTACGAGCAGTACGTC.

The J gene is TRBJ2-7, the V gene TRBV11-1; D perhaps matches TRBD1 (6 bases). In germline, CDR1 is SGHAT, CDR2 FQDESV (reference sequence). The CDR3 runs 13 residues. Deletions cut 5 bases from V and 7 bases from J, with 15 bases between. CDR3 sequence reads: CASSPRTAWEQYV. In nucleotides, the CDR3 is TGTGCCAGCAGCCCACGGACAGCTTGGGAGCAGTACGTC.

The chain employs TRBV6-2 or TRBV6-3 and TRBJ2-1; 14 bases fit TRBD2. J gave up 0 bases and V 8 bases, and 6 bases lay outside the gene matches. Germline CDR1 and CDR2: MNHEY and SVGEGT. This CDR3 comprises 17 residues. The DNA of the CDR3 is TGTGCCAGCTGTCGGACTAGCGGGGGGAGCTCCTACAATGAGCAGTTCTTC. Its translation is CASCRTSGGSSYNEQFF.

This clonotype was seen a few times. The rearrangement links TRBV27 to TRBJ2-1; D call uncertain. This CDR3 is built from 12 residues. Germline lookup yields CDR1 MNHEY and CDR2 SMNVEV (reference sequence). Deletions cut 6 bases from V and 3 bases from J, with 6 bases between. CDR3 nucleotide sequence: TGTGCCAGCAGCGGAAACTACAATGAGCAGTTCTTC. Amino acids: CASSGNYNEQFF.

The rearrangement joins TRBV19 to TRBJ2-1; 11 bases map to TRBD2. The ends lost 5 bases at V and 0 bases at J; junction bases unmatched: 9. CDR3 length equals 18 residues. The germline gives CDR1 LNHDA, CDR2 SQIVND (reference sequence). The CDR3: CASSAGTSGPSSYNEQFF. CDR3 DNA: TGTGCCAGTAGTGCCGGGACTAGCGGTCCAAGCTCCTACAATGAGCAGTTCTTC.

The gene calls are TRBV10-3 and TRBJ1-1; D uncertain. The V end was cut by 6 bases, the J end by 1 base, with 9 bases between. The CDR3 contains 13 residues. Germline loops: CDR1 ENHRY, CDR2 SYGVKD. Written as DNA, the CDR3 is TGTGCCATCAGGAGTCTTGGGAACACTGAAGCTTTCTTT. Its translation is CAIRSLGNTEAFF.

This rearrangement joins TRBV6-2 or TRBV6-3 to TRBJ2-7; 10 bases are shared with TRBD2. The V segment lost 4 bases and the J segment 5 bases; nucleotides outside the gene matches: 5. Germline lookup yields CDR1 MNHEY and CDR2 SVGEGT. The CDR3 extends over 14 amino acids. This CDR3 reads CASSSRLAGDEQYV. The CDR3 nucleotides are TGTGCCAGCAGTTCCCGTCTAGCGGGGGACGAGCAGTACGTC.

This clonotype was observed a handful of times. V is TRBV7-6 and J is TRBJ2-2, with a tentative D call TRBD1 (5 bases). The CDR3 consists of 13 residues. Germline V CDR1 and CDR2: SGHVS, FNYEAQ. The V end lost 11 bases, the J end lost 6 bases, and 16 bases lay between the germline ends. The CDR3 here is CASDGRVAGELFF. CDR3 nucleotides: TGTGCCTCCGATGGCAGGGTAGCCGGGGAGCTGTTTTTT.

The chain uses TRBV10-3 and TRBJ2-1; 9 bases align to TRBD1. The CDR3 totals 16 residues. J was trimmed by 4 bases and V by 6 bases; bases with no gene match: 10. CDR1 is ENHRY, CDR2 SYGVKD, per germline. This CDR3 reads CAISSWETGGYNEQFF. The CDR3, as DNA: TGTGCCATCAGCTCCTGGGAGACAGGGGGTTACAATGAGCAGTTCTTC.

This chain joins TRBV4-3 and TRBJ1-5, with D perhaps TRBD1 (5 bases). Germline values: CDR1 LGHNA, CDR2 YSLEER. The CDR3 length is 15 residues. The V end lost 3 bases, the J end lost 7 bases, and 16 bases lay between the germline ends. The CDR3 loop reads CASSQEARVGQPQHF. CDR3 bases: TGCGCCAGCAGCCAGGAGGCCAGGGTTGGACAGCCCCAGCATTTT.

This clonotype was seen once. V usage is TRBV6-2 or TRBV6-3 and J usage is TRBJ2-7; no definite D call. V gave up 2 bases and J gave up 5 bases, with 13 bases separating them. Germline assignment: CDR1 MNHEY and CDR2 SVGEGT. The CDR3 is made up of 14 amino acids. The CDR3 DNA is TGTGCCAGCAGTTACGGTCAGCACTTGAACGAGCAGTACTTC. This sequence encodes CASSYGQHLNEQYF.